The next 4 T cell receptor beta chains were all read from a single sample in a study of blood T cell repertoires in COVID-19. TCRdb's copy holds only in-frame clones and misses some; the assay was immunoSEQ multiplex PCR. The sample lists 190,000 or so clones, around nine tenths occurring once. Sequencing input: peripheral blood. The receptors come from a woman between 18 and 29 years old who had recovered from COVID-19.

The chain carries TRBV4-3 and TRBJ2-7, with 7 bases matching TRBD1. Germline lookup yields CDR1 LGHNA and CDR2 YSLEER. The CDR3 runs 15 residues. V gave up 2 bases and J gave up 5 bases; unmatched junction bases: 9. CDR3 sequence reads: CASSQSLRGRDEQYF. CDR3 sequence (DNA): TGCGCCAGCAGCCAAAGTCTGAGGGGGCGGGACGAGCAGTACTTC.

The V call is TRBV7-9, the J call TRBJ2-3, with D maybe TRBD2 (5 bases). V was shortened by 6 bases and J by 4 bases, with 14 bases between the two germline ends. Germline lookup yields CDR1 SEHNR and CDR2 FQNEAQ (reference sequence). The CDR3 has 14 amino acids. The CDR3 DNA is TGTGCCAGCAGACCCTCGGGGTATTCAGATACGCAGTATTTT. It encodes CASRPSGYSDTQYF.

The J gene is TRBJ1-1, the V gene TRBV30; D perhaps matches TRBD1 (5 bases). CDR3 length: 12 residues. CDR1 and CDR2 from the germline V gene are GTSNPN and SVGIG (reference sequence). V gave up 4 bases and J gave up 5 bases, with 11 bases separating them. The CDR3 DNA follows: TGTGCCTGGATGTCTGGGGGGACTGAAGCTTTCTTT. This gives the protein CAWMSGGTEAFF.

The chain employs TRBV7-2 and TRBJ2-2; 9 positions match TRBD2. With V trimmed by 1 base and J by 0 bases, 6 bases remained unmatched. In germline, CDR1 is SGHTA, CDR2 FQGNSA. This CDR3 is built from 18 residues. The chain's CDR3 is CASSLDSSGGTNTGELFF. The CDR3 DNA reads as TGTGCCAGCAGCTTAGATTCCAGCGGGGGGACGAACACCGGGGAGCTGTTTTTT.